This is a list of T cell receptor beta chains from one sample in a study of blood T cell repertoires in COVID-19. Repertoires were generated with immunoSEQ multiplex PCR, while TCRdb's copy carries only in-frame clones and drops some. This sample has some 33,000 clones, with roughly 84% found just once. The sequencing input was peripheral blood. These TCRs come from a human donor in a cohort sampled during active COVID-19. CDR3s include the opening cysteine and the closing phenylalanine or tryptophan. The order of the fields is J gene, V gene, D gene, CDR3 protein. The D gene is left open where the match is weak.

TRBJ1-1,TRBV5-1,-,CASSPSPGSATEAFF
TRBJ1-6,TRBV30,TRBD1,CAWQERTGGMISNSPLHF
TRBJ1-4,TRBV29-1,-,CSVGQNEKLFF
TRBJ2-7,TRBV2,-,CASRGQRVYEQYF
TRBJ1-5,TRBV13,TRBD1,CASSLGRQGNQPQHF
TRBJ1-6,TRBV6-5,-,CAKGQKSHSPLHF
TRBJ2-7,TRBV29-1,TRBD1,CSVGLGQGNYEQYF
TRBJ2-2,TRBV19,-,CASSLGERVNTGELFF
TRBJ2-2,TRBV11-2,TRBD2,CASSPRDSGGPYTGELFF
TRBJ1-5,TRBV10-2,TRBD1,CASRTGDNQPQHF
TRBJ2-1,TRBV7-9,TRBD1,CASSTGGNEQFF
TRBJ2-1,TRBV30,TRBD1,CAWSPLGQSYNEQFF
TRBJ1-2,TRBV6-2/TRBV6-3,TRBD1,CASSYSPPSTGAGGYTF
TRBJ2-5,TRBV15,-,CATSRDRNAQTQYF
TRBJ2-3,TRBV7-9,-,CASSFVTGSTDTQYF
TRBJ2-7,TRBV6-6,-,CASSRGYEQYF
TRBJ2-3,TRBV29-1,TRBD2,CSAAGERGGLDTQYF